Each of the 23 T cell receptor beta chains below was sequenced from the same sample in a study of beta chain features in type 1 diabetes. Whole-study findings and limits: All four CD4+ subsets from Type 1 diabetes patients carried moderately but significantly shorter TCRB CDR3s.

The antigens these receptors bind are not known. The isolated RNA, all of it, was reverse transcribed, so expressed TCRB transcripts were what got sequenced. The assay was immunoSEQ multiplex PCR, and TCRdb's table has in-frame clones only and misses some. Of 250,000 to 300,000 clones in the sample, approximately 25% were seen once. The sequencing input was naive CD4+ T cells from blood. The receptors here all came from a woman aged 25-40 years with type 1 diabetes.

There are a few counts of this clone. The V and J genes are TRBV30 and TRBJ1-1; tentative D call: TRBD1 (5 bases). V was trimmed by 0 bases and J by 1 base, leaving 12 bases between them. The CDR3 has 15 amino acids. The germline gives CDR1 GTSNPN, CDR2 SVGIG (reference sequence). This chain's CDR3 is CAWSVQVQTNTEAFF. The CDR3, as DNA: TGTGCCTGGAGTGTACAGGTACAGACGAACACTGAAGCTTTCTTT.

The CDR3 loop is CASSQVPGITNEQFF. The CDR3 DNA is TGCGCCAGCAGCCAAGTCCCCGGGATTACCAATGAGCAGTTCTTC. The V gene is TRBV4-1, the J gene TRBJ2-1, with a tentative D call TRBD2 (5 bases). This CDR3 contains 15 residues. Germline V CDR1 and CDR2: MGHRA, YSYEKL. V was pared by 1 base and J by 6 bases, with 13 bases between.

This chain uses TRBV5-1 with TRBJ2-5; unclear D gene. Germline V gene sequence: CDR1 SGHRS, CDR2 YFSETQ. The ends were cut back, 0 bases at V and 4 bases at J, with 13 bases in the middle. The CDR3 is made up of 15 amino acids. The CDR3 DNA is TGCGCCAGCAGCTTGGCTGGCGTGGAGTCAGAGACCCAGTACTTC. Translating it yields CASSLAGVESETQYF.

This clone was seen a handful of times. The V and J genes are TRBV9 and TRBJ2-3, with TRBD1 as a possible D gene (5 bases). With 0 bases removed from V and 0 bases from J, the gap between germline ends came to 14 bases. CDR3 length equals 17 residues. Germline CDR1 SGDLS, CDR2 YYNGEE. CDR3 protein: CASSVGSSRVSTDTQYF. CDR3 coding DNA: TGTGCCAGCAGCGTAGGATCTTCCAGGGTTAGCACAGATACGCAGTATTTT.

V gene TRBV7-2 combines with J gene TRBJ2-5; possibly TRBD1 for D (5 bases). V was cut by 5 bases and J by 4 bases, with 8 bases left in between. CDR3 length: 12 amino acids. Germline V gene data show CDR1 as SGHTA and CDR2 as FQGNSA. The CDR3 is CASSRRGETQYF. The CDR3 nucleotides are TGTGCCAGCAGCAGAAGGGGAGAGACCCAGTACTTC.

CDR3 amino acids: CAISPRTSGSGEETQYF. Written as DNA, the CDR3 is TGTGCCATCAGTCCCAGGACTAGCGGGAGTGGAGAAGAGACCCAGTACTTC. The chain joins TRBV10-3 to TRBJ2-5, with 13 bases that match TRBD2. The CDR3 consists of 17 residues. J was trimmed by 3 bases and V by 5 bases; bases with no gene match: 9. Germline assignment: CDR1 ENHRY and CDR2 SYGVKD.

The chain uses TRBV4-2 and TRBJ2-1; 9 bases are shared with TRBD2. The CDR3 has 15 residues. V shed 7 bases, J shed 0 bases, and the junction held 4 bases outside the gene matches. The germline V gene has CDR1 LGHNA and CDR2 YNFKEQ. The CDR3 is CASTDSGSSYNEQFF. Here the CDR3 DNA reads TGTGCCAGCACTGATAGCGGGAGCTCCTACAATGAGCAGTTCTTC.

The genes are TRBV4-1 and TRBJ1-4, with TRBD1 as a possible D gene (6 bases). This CDR3 comprises 16 residues. CDR1 is MGHRA, CDR2 YSYEKL, per germline. Trimming left V 2 bases short and J 8 bases short, with 18 bases between. The CDR3 region is CASSQFRQALGEKLFF. The CDR3 DNA sequence: TGCGCCAGCAGCCAATTCCGACAGGCGCTTGGGGAAAAACTGTTTTTT.

A few counts support this clone. CDR3 coding DNA: TGTGCCAGCAGCCCTAGCGGGCTAGCGGGAATGTACAATGAGCAGTTCTTC. Its translation is CASSPSGLAGMYNEQFF. The chain is built from TRBV7-3 and TRBJ2-1; 9 bases map to TRBD2. Trimming removed 5 bases from V and 4 bases from J; junction bases left unmatched: 12. This CDR3 spans 17 amino acids. Germline CDR1 is SGHTA and CDR2 is FQGTGA.

This clone showed up just a few times. The rearrangement uses TRBV7-9 and TRBJ1-2, with 9 positions matching TRBD1. Germline V gene lookup returns CDR1 SEHNR and CDR2 FQNEAQ (reference sequence). The CDR3 has 13 amino acids. Trimming at V came to 8 bases and at J to 3 bases, leaving 4 bases not matched to a gene. The CDR3 sequence is CASGRDRDYGYTF. The CDR3 DNA reads TGTGCCAGCGGCCGGGACAGGGACTATGGCTACACCTTC.

CDR3 coding DNA: TGCAGCGTTGCGGGGGGATACGAATCGGCCAAAAACATTCAGTACTTC. This encodes CSVAGGYESAKNIQYF. V and J are TRBV29-1 and TRBJ2-4; 7 bases are shared with TRBD2. Losses at the gene ends were 4 bases for V and 1 base for J; bases not matched to a gene: 10. The germline V gene has CDR1 SQVTM and CDR2 ANQGSEA. The CDR3 extends over 16 amino acids.

J is TRBJ2-2 and V is TRBV30, with D uncertain. This CDR3 region has 12 residues. CDR1 and CDR2 (germline): GTSNPN, SVGIG (reference sequence). V dropped 3 bases and J dropped 4 bases, with 6 bases sitting between them. This CDR3 reads CAWRRSTGELFF. CDR3 nucleotide sequence: TGTGCCTGGAGGAGGAGCACCGGGGAGCTGTTTTTT.

This clone turned up a few times. The chain links TRBV30 to TRBJ2-7; D gene uncertain. Trimming cost V 2 bases and J 2 bases, with 13 bases left between them. The germline V gene encodes CDR1 GTSNPN and CDR2 SVGIG (reference sequence). The CDR3 is made up of 14 amino acids. CDR3 bases: TGTGCCTGGAGTCCGACACCGCCGGCCTACGAGCAGTACTTC. It encodes CAWSPTPPAYEQYF.

V is TRBV28 and J is TRBJ2-5; maybe TRBD2 (5 bases). Trimming took off 6 bases at V and 2 bases at J, with 10 bases between the two ends. The germline CDR1 and CDR2 sequences are MDHEN and SYDVKM. This CDR3 has 13 amino acids. CDR3 residues: CASSPGYQETQYF. The CDR3, as DNA: TGTGCCAGCAGCCCGGGGTATCAAGAGACCCAGTACTTC. The full variable domain, its missing parts supplied by reference TRBV28 and TRBJ2-5, is DVKVTQSSRYLVKRTGEKVFLECVQDMDHENMFWYRQDPGLGLRLIYFSYDVKMKEKGDIPEGYSVSREKKERFSLILESASTNQTSMYLCASSPGYQETQYFGPGTRLLVL.

This clone was seen only a few times. This CDR3 reads CASSQVGTRLTEQFF. In nucleotides, the CDR3 is TGCGCCAGCAGCCAAGTAGGGACTAGGCTAACTGAGCAGTTCTTC. This rearrangement joins TRBV4-1 to TRBJ2-1; 8 positions agree with TRBD2. The CDR3 totals 15 residues. The junction had 8 bases not matched to a gene; V was cut back by 1 base and J by 9 bases. Germline values: CDR1 MGHRA, CDR2 YSYEKL.

The V gene is TRBV5-1, the J gene TRBJ2-7; the D gene is possibly TRBD1 (5 bases). Trimming cost V 2 bases and J 3 bases, with 9 bases left between them. The germline CDR1 and CDR2 sequences are SGHRS and YFSETQ. This CDR3 has 13 residues. The CDR3 protein is CASSFPDNYEQYF. In nucleotides, the CDR3 is TGCGCCAGCAGCTTTCCGGACAACTACGAGCAGTACTTC.

The chain employs TRBV9 and TRBJ1-2; the D gene is possibly TRBD1 (6 bases). The CDR3 totals 16 residues. From germline, CDR1 is SGDLS and CDR2 YYNGEE. With 4 bases removed from V and 6 bases from J, the gap between germline ends came to 22 bases. The CDR3 DNA sequence: TGTGCCAGCAGCAACCCTTCAGGGGTGACGAGGAATGGCTACACCTTC. Encoded protein: CASSNPSGVTRNGYTF.

This clone showed up just a few times. The V gene is TRBV11-1, the J gene TRBJ2-5; 8 nucleotides agree with TRBD1. V lost 5 bases and J lost 14; bases outside the gene matches: 7. The CDR3 spans 11 residues. The V gene's germline CDR1 is SGHAT and CDR2 FQDESV (reference sequence). The CDR3 DNA follows: TGTGCCAGCAGCCACGACGGACAGGGATACTTC. Amino acids: CASSHDGQGYF.

The V and J genes are TRBV5-4 and TRBJ2-7; no firm D call. Germline V lookup: CDR1 SGHNT, CDR2 YYREEE (reference sequence). The V gene lost 1 base and the J gene lost 2 bases, with 7 bases spanning the gap. This CDR3 region has 13 residues. This CDR3 reads CASSLFAAYEQYF. In DNA, the CDR3 is TGTGCCAGCAGCTTGTTTGCAGCCTACGAGCAGTACTTC.

This rearrangement joins TRBV29-1 to TRBJ1-1; D gene uncertain. The CDR3 length is 13 residues. The V end lost 7 bases, the J end lost 3 bases, and 15 bases lay between the germline ends. Germline CDR1 SQVTM, CDR2 ANQGSEA. The CDR3 here is CSAGGGQHTEAFF. The DNA of the CDR3 is TGCAGCGCCGGCGGAGGGCAACACACTGAAGCTTTCTTT.

The chain joins TRBV4-1 to TRBJ2-5; 9 bases are a match to TRBD1. The V segment lost 2 bases and the J segment 5 bases; nucleotides outside the gene matches: 6. The CDR3 totals 15 residues. In germline, CDR1 is MGHRA, CDR2 YSYEKL. The CDR3 here is CASSQTTTGGETQYF. In DNA, the CDR3 is TGCGCCAGCAGCCAAACAACGACAGGGGGGGAGACCCAGTACTTC.

The CDR3 is CATSALAANNEQFF. The CDR3 DNA sequence: TGTGCCACCAGCGCCCTAGCGGCGAACAATGAGCAGTTCTTC. This chain links TRBV15 with TRBJ2-1, with 7 bases fitting TRBD2. Per the germline V gene, CDR1 is LNHNV and CDR2 is YYDKDF (reference sequence). The CDR3 sequence is 14 residues long. V trimming: 5 bases; J trimming: 5 bases; junction bases outside the gene matches: 6.

The sample holds a few counts of this clone. The chain joins TRBV4-1 to TRBJ1-2; weak D call: TRBD1 (6 bases). V dropped 2 bases and J dropped 3 bases, with 10 bases sitting between them. The CDR3 is made up of 14 amino acids. CDR1 MGHRA and CDR2 YSYEKL come from the germline V gene. The CDR3 is CASSQMNRDYGYTF. In DNA, the CDR3 is TGCGCCAGCAGCCAAATGAACAGGGACTATGGCTACACCTTC.